This TCR beta chain was recorded in a study of cytomegalovirus exposure and HLA in healthy donors. The protocol was immunoSEQ multiplex PCR, while the TCRdb copy is restricted to in-frame clones and leaves out a portion. This table holds some 120,000 clones, 70% to 90% found once. Germline CDR1 is KGHSH and CDR2 is LQKENI. CDR3 length: 13 amino acids. Trimming pared 7 bases from V and 1 base from J, leaving 11 bases between. Sequenced input: PBMCs. This chain uses TRBV18 with TRBJ2-7, with D perhaps matching TRBD2 (6 bases). The source is a young woman in good health and CMV-seronegative. CDR3 loop: CASFGGSSYEQYF. The CDR3 bases are TGTGCCAGCTTTGGGGGGAGTTCCTACGAGCAGTACTTC.